This T cell receptor beta chain is drawn from a study of T cell responses to AZD1222 COVID-19 vaccine. Findings and limits, study-wide: The study identified only a handful of AZD1222 recipients as seropositive at baseline.

For this clone: No antigen is known for it.

The V end lost 5 bases, the J end lost 8 bases, and 21 bases lay between the germline ends. Germline V gene sequence: CDR1 SGHTA, CDR2 FQGTGA. There are 15 residues in the CDR3. Only in-frame clones appear in the TCRdb table, and some are missing; sequencing was by immunoSEQ multiplex PCR. The sample holds 75,000 to 80,000 clones, roughly 80% seen once. The sample in question was peripheral blood, obtained 28 days after the second dose of the MenACWY control vaccine. The source is an adult who received the MenACWY meningococcal vaccine as a control. The rearrangement links TRBV7-3 to TRBJ1-2; a weak D match, TRBD1 (5 bases). CDR3 nucleotide sequence: TGTGCCAGCAGCCCCCACGGGGGGAGAGGTGGCGGCTACACCTTC. Translation: CASSPHGGRGGGYTF.